This T cell receptor (beta chain) was sequenced during a study of OX40 agonist ivuxolimab in advanced cancers. Overall study results and limits: At 0.1 to 3.0 mg/kg and by week 6, clonal expansion occurred in CD4+ and CD8+ blood T cells.

J was trimmed by 3 bases and V by 1 base; bases with no gene match: 5. The length of the CDR3 is 15 residues. The V gene's germline CDR1 is SGHTA and CDR2 FQGNSA. Regarding this clone: Its antigen is still unknown.

Data came from immunoSEQ multiplex PCR; TCRdb stores just in-frame clones and leaves some out. The sample comprises about 59,000 clones, under 95% of which are singletons, and roughly 12% rests with the top ten. The chain carries TRBV7-2 and TRBJ2-7, with TRBD1 matching 8 bases. This receptor was identified in an adult with an advanced solid tumor such as melanoma, head and neck, liver or kidney cancer. Source: CD4+ or CD8+ T cells sorted from blood, taken in a trial of the OX40 agonist ivuxolimab. CDR3 protein: CASSLGTGIIYEQYF. In nucleotides, the CDR3 is TGTGCCAGCAGCTTAGGGACAGGGATCATCTACGAGCAGTACTTC.